Listed below are T cell receptor beta chains from one sample, sequenced in a study of blood T cells in healthy people across ages. TCRdb analysed the 5' RACE reads with MiXCR anew, one entry per CDR3 protein. The table has roughly 1,000,000 distinct CDR3 sequences, about 23% seen once. Another study also made use of these data, one on T cells of mothers and their children.

The specimen sequenced was blood. The receptors come from a girl under 10 years old in good health. Each CDR3 is given with its conserved first and last residue. The D gene is left open where the match is weak. Where a row states a size, it is once, few, many or the class of an expanded clone; other rows omit it.

clone_size: .
d_call: TRBD2
j_call: TRBJ2-5
v_call: TRBV3-1
cdr3_aa: CASSQGGTSVQETQYF
cdr3_nt: TGTGCCAGCAGCCAAGGCGGGACTAGCGTCCAAGAGACCCAGTACTTC

clone_size: .
d_call: TRBD2
j_call: TRBJ2-7
v_call: TRBV3-1
cdr3_aa: CASSQILMGGSIHEQYF
cdr3_nt: TGTGCCAGCAGCCAAATCCTCATGGGCGGGAGTATCCACGAGCAGTACTTC

clone_size: once
d_call: .
j_call: TRBJ2-3
v_call: TRBV4-3
cdr3_aa: CASSQWGPQMVNTDTQYF
cdr3_nt: TGCGCCAGCAGCCAGTGGGGACCCCAAATGGTAAACACAGATACGCAGTATTTT

clone_size: .
d_call: .
j_call: TRBJ1-1
v_call: TRBV5-6
cdr3_aa: CASSLGGDAAEAFF
cdr3_nt: TGTGCCAGCAGCTTGGGCGGAGACGCCGCTGAAGCTTTCTTT

clone_size: .
d_call: TRBD1
j_call: TRBJ2-2
v_call: TRBV7-9
cdr3_aa: CASSLQNRGTGELFF
cdr3_nt: TGTGCCAGCAGCCTCCAAAACAGGGGCACCGGGGAGCTGTTTTTT

clone_size: few
d_call: .
j_call: TRBJ2-5
v_call: TRBV5-1
cdr3_aa: CASSLNPSAQETQYF
cdr3_nt: TGCGCCAGCAGCCTGAACCCTAGCGCCCAAGAGACCCAGTACTTC

clone_size: many
d_call: .
j_call: TRBJ1-1
v_call: TRBV9
cdr3_aa: CASASGSHTEAFF
cdr3_nt: TGTGCCAGCGCCTCAGGGTCCCACACTGAAGCTTTCTTT

clone_size: .
d_call: .
j_call: TRBJ2-3
v_call: TRBV10-3
cdr3_aa: CAISRDIRADTQYF
cdr3_nt: TGTGCCATCAGCCGAGATATTCGGGCAGATACGCAGTATTTT

clone_size: .
d_call: .
j_call: TRBJ2-5
v_call: TRBV28
cdr3_aa: CASNDLETQYF
cdr3_nt: TGTGCCAGCAACGATCTAGAGACCCAGTACTTC

clone_size: few
d_call: .
j_call: TRBJ2-2
v_call: TRBV9
cdr3_aa: CASSGGGPEEGGELFF
cdr3_nt: TGTGCCAGCAGCGGAGGGGGGCCCGAAGAAGGCGGGGAGCTGTTTTTT

clone_size: few
d_call: .
j_call: TRBJ1-2
v_call: TRBV5-1
cdr3_aa: CASSLGGNTNYGYTF
cdr3_nt: TGCGCCAGCAGCTTGGGGGGGAATACTAACTATGGCTACACCTTC

clone_size: .
d_call: .
j_call: TRBJ1-1
v_call: TRBV20-1
cdr3_aa: CSAPSGTEAFF
cdr3_nt: TGCAGTGCTCCCTCCGGCACTGAAGCTTTCTTT

clone_size: few
d_call: TRBD1
j_call: TRBJ2-4
v_call: TRBV29-1
cdr3_aa: CSVVNRGSENIQYF
cdr3_nt: TGCAGCGTTGTCAACAGGGGAAGTGAAAACATTCAGTACTTC

clone_size: few
d_call: .
j_call: TRBJ1-1
v_call: TRBV5-1
cdr3_aa: CASSPLDPQGTEAFF
cdr3_nt: TGCGCCAGCAGCCCCCTTGACCCCCAAGGGACTGAAGCTTTCTTT

clone_size: .
d_call: .
j_call: TRBJ2-7
v_call: TRBV2
cdr3_aa: CASAGNPYEQYF
cdr3_nt: TGTGCCAGCGCCGGGAATCCCTACGAGCAGTACTTC

clone_size: once
d_call: .
j_call: TRBJ1-1
v_call: TRBV29-1
cdr3_aa: CSVPPDPGRHLEAFF
cdr3_nt: TGCAGCGTTCCACCTGATCCGGGACGGCATTTAGAAGCTTTCTTT

clone_size: few
d_call: .
j_call: TRBJ2-1
v_call: TRBV20-1
cdr3_aa: CSARRLVSYNEQFF
cdr3_nt: TGCAGTGCTAGACGCCTAGTTAGTTACAATGAGCAGTTCTTC

clone_size: .
d_call: TRBD2
j_call: TRBJ2-5
v_call: TRBV6-6
cdr3_aa: CASSAGLAGQEAQYF
cdr3_nt: TGTGCCAGCAGTGCGGGACTAGCGGGACAAGAGGCCCAGTACTTC

clone_size: .
d_call: .
j_call: TRBJ2-2
v_call: TRBV7-9
cdr3_aa: CASSIGTVELFF
cdr3_nt: TGTGCCAGCAGTATTGGTACGGTGGAGCTGTTTTTT

clone_size: few
d_call: TRBD1
j_call: TRBJ2-3
v_call: TRBV5-1
cdr3_aa: CASSRDRGDTQYF
cdr3_nt: TGCGCCAGCAGCCGCGACAGGGGTGATACGCAGTATTTT